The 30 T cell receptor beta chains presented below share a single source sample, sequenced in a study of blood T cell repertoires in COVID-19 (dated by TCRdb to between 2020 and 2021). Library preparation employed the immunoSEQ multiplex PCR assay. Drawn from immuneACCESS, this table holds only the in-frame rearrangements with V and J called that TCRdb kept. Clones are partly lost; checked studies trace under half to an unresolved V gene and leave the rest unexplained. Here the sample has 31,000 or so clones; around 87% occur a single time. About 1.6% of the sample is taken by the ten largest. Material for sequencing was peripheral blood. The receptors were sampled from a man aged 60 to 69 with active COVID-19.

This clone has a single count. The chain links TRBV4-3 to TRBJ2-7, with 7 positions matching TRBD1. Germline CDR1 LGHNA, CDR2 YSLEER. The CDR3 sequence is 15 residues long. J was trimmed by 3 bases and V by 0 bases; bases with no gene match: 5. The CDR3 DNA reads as TGCGCCAGCAGCCAAGAGGATAGACAGGGCTACGAGCAGTACTTC. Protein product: CASSQEDRQGYEQYF.

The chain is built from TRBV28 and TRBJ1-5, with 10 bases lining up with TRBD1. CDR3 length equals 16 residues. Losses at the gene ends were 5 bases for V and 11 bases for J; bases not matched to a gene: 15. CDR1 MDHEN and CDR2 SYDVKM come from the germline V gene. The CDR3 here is CASSPILRTGGLTQHF. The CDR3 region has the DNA TGTGCCAGCAGTCCCATCCTCCGGACAGGGGGGTTGACCCAGCATTTT.

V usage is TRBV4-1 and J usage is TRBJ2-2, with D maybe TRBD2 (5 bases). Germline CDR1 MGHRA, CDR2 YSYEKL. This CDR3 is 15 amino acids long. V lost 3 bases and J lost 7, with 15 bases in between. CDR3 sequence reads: CASSQASLFVGELFF. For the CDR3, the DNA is TGCGCCAGCAGCCAGGCTAGCCTGTTTGTCGGGGAGCTGTTTTTT.

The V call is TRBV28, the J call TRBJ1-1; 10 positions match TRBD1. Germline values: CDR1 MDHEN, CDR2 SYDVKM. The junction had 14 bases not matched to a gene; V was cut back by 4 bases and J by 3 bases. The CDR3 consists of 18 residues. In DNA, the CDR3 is TGTGCCAGCAGTTCCACCGGGACAGGGGCAATGAAGTACACTGAAGCTTTCTTT. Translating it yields CASSSTGTGAMKYTEAFF.

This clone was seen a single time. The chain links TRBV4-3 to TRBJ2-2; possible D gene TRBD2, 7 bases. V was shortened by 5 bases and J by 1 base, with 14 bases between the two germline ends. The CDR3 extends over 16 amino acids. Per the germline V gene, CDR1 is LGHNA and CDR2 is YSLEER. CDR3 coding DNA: TGCGCCAGCAGCATGGGGGCTAGCGGGAACACCGGGGAGCTGTTTTTT. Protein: CASSMGASGNTGELFF.

As DNA, the CDR3 is TGTGCCAGCAGCCCGGGGGAGGGAGGAAACACCATATATTTT. Translation gives CASSPGEGGNTIYF. The rearrangement joins TRBV5-4 to TRBJ1-3; weak D call: TRBD1 (5 bases). The CDR3 runs to 14 residues. Germline V gene lookup returns CDR1 SGHNT and CDR2 YYREEE (reference sequence). Trimming removed 4 bases from V and 4 bases from J, with 12 bases in between.

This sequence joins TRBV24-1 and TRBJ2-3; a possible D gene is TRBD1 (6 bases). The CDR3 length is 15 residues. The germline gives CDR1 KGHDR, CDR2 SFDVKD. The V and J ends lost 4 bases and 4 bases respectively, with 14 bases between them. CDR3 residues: CATSETGRGADTQYF. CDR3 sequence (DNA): TGTGCCACCAGTGAGACGGGCAGGGGCGCAGATACGCAGTATTTT.

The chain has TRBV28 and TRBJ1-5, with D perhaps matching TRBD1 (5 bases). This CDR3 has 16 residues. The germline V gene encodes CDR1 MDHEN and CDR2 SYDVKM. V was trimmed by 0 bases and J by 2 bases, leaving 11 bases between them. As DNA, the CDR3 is TGTGCCAGCAGTTTATGGACCCCGGGGGGCAATCAGCCCCAGCATTTT. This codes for CASSLWTPGGNQPQHF. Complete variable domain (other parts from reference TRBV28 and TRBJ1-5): DVKVTQSSRYLVKRTGEKVFLECVQDMDHENMFWYRQDPGLGLRLIYFSYDVKMKEKGDIPEGYSVSREKKERFSLILESASTNQTSMYLCASSLWTPGGNQPQHFGDGTRLSIL.

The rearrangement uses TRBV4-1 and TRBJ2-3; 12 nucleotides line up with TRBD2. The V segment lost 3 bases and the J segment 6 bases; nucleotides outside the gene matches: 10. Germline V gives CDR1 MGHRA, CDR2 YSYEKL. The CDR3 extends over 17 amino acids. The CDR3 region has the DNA TGCGCCAGCAGCCAGAATCTAGCGGGGGGGTCCTACGATACGCAGTATTTT. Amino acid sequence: CASSQNLAGGSYDTQYF.

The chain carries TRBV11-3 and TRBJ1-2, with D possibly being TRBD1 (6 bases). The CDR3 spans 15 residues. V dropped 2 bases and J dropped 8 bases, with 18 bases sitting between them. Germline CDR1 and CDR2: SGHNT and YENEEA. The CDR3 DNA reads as TGTGCCAGCAGCTTATCGGGACACCGAGTGGGCGGCTACACCTTC. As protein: CASSLSGHRVGGYTF.

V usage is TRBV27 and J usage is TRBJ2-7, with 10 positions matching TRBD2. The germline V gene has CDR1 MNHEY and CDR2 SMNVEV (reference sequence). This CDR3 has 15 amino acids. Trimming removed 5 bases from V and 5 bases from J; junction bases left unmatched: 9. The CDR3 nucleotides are TGTGCCAGCAGTCCCCCAGCGGGGGGGCCCAACGAGCAGTACTTC. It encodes CASSPPAGGPNEQYF.

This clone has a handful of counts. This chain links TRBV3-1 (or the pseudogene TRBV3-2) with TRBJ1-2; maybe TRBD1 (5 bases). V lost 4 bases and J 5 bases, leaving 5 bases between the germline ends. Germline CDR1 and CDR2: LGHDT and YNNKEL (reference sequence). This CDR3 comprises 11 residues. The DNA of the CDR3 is TGTGCCAGCAGCCCAGGGTATGGCTACACCTTC. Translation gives CASSPGYGYTF.

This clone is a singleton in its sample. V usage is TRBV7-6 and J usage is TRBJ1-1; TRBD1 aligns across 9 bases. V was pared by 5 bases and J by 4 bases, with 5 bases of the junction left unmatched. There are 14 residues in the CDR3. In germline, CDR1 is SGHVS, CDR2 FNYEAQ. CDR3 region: CASSGQGFVTEAFF. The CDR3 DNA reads TGTGCCAGCAGCGGACAGGGGTTTGTCACTGAAGCTTTCTTT.

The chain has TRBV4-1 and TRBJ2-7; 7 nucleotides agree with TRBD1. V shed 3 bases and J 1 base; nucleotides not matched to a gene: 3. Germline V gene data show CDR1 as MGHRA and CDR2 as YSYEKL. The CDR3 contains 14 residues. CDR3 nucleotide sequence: TGCGCCAGCAGCCACCGACAGGGATCCTACGAGCAGTACTTC. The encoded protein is CASSHRQGSYEQYF.

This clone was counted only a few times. In nucleotides, the CDR3 is TGTGCCAGCAGCTTGAAACAGGGCTCGTACAATGAGCAGTTCTTC. The encoded protein is CASSLKQGSYNEQFF. This rearrangement joins TRBV5-4 to TRBJ2-1; TRBD1 is a possible D gene (6 bases). Germline lookup yields CDR1 SGHNT and CDR2 YYREEE (reference sequence). The ends were cut back, 1 base at V and 4 bases at J, with 12 bases in the middle. The CDR3 consists of 15 residues.

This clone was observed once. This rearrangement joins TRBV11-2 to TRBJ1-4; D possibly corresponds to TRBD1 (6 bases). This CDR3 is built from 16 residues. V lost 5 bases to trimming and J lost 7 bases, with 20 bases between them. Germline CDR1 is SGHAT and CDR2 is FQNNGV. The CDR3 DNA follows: TGTGCCAGCAGCACCTGGGCAGGGGTTGCGGCTGAAAAACTGTTTTTT. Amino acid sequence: CASSTWAGVAAEKLFF. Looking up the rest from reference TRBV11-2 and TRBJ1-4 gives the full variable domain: EAGVAQSPRYKIIEKRQSVAFWCNPISGHATLYWYQQILGQGPKLLIQFQNNGVVDDSQLPKDRFSAERLKGVDSTLKIQPAKLEDSAVYLCASSTWAGVAAEKLFFGSGTQLSVL.

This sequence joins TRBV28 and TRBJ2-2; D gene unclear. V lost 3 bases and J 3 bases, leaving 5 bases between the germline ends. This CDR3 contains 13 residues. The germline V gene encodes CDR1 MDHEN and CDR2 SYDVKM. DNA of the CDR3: TGTGCCAGCAGTTTTACTTACACCGGGGAGCTGTTTTTT. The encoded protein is CASSFTYTGELFF. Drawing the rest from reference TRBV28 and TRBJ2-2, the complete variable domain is DVKVTQSSRYLVKRTGEKVFLECVQDMDHENMFWYRQDPGLGLRLIYFSYDVKMKEKGDIPEGYSVSREKKERFSLILESASTNQTSMYLCASSFTYTGELFFGEGSRLTVL.

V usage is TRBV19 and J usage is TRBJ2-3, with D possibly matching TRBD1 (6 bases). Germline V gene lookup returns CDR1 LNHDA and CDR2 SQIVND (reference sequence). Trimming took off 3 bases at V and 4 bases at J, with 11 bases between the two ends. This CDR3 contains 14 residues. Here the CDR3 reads CASSIARQADTQYF. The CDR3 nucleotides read TGTGCCAGTAGTATCGCCCGACAGGCAGATACGCAGTATTTT.

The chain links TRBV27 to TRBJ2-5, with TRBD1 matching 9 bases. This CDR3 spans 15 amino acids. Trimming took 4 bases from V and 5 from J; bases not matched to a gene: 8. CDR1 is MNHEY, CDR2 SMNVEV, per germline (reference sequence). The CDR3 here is CASSSWTGERETQYF. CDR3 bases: TGTGCCAGCAGTTCCTGGACAGGGGAGAGGGAGACCCAGTACTTC.

This CDR3 is CASSSGTYNEQFF. CDR3 sequence (DNA): TGTGCCAGCAGCTCGGGGACATACAATGAGCAGTTCTTC. The chain links TRBV7-2 to TRBJ2-1; possibly TRBD1 for D (6 bases). V was trimmed by 4 bases and J by 4 bases, leaving 8 bases between them. The CDR3 sequence is 13 residues long. Germline CDR1 is SGHTA and CDR2 is FQGNSA.

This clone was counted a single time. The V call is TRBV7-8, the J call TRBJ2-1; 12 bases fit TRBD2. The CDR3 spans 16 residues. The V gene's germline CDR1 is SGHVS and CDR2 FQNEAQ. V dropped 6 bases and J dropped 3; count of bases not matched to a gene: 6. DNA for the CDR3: TGTGCCAGCAGTCAACTAGCGGGGGGCTACTACAATGAGCAGTTCTTC. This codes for CASSQLAGGYYNEQFF.

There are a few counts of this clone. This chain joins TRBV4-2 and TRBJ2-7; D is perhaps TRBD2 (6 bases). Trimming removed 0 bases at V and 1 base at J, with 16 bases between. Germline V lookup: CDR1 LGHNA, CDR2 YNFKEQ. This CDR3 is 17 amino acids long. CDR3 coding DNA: TGTGCCAGCAGCCAAGAGGGGTCGGTAGCGGAATCCTACGAGCAGTACTTC. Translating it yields CASSQEGSVAESYEQYF.

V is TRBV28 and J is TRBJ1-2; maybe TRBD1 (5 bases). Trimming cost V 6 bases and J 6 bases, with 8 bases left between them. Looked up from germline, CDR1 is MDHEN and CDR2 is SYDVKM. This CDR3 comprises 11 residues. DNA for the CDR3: TGTGCCAGCAGGCAGGACAATGGCTACACCTTC. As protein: CASRQDNGYTF.

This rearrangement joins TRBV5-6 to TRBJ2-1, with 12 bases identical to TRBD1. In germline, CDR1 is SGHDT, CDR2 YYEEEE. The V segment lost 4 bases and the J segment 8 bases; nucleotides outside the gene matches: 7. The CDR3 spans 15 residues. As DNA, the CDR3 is TGTGCCAGCAGCGGGACCGGGACAGGGGGCGATGAGCAGTTCTTC. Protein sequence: CASSGTGTGGDEQFF.

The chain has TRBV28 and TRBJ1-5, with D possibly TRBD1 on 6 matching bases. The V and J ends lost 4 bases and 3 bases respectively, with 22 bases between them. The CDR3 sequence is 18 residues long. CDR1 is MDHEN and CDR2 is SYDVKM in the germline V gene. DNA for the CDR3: TGTGCCAGCAGTTCTAGAATGGGGGGGACAAAAATCAATCAGCCCCAGCATTTT. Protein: CASSSRMGGTKINQPQHF.

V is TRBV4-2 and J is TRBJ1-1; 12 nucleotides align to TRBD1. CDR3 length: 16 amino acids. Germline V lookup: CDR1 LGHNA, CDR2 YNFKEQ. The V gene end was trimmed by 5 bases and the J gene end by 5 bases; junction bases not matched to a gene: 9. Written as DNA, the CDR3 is TGTGCCAGCAGCTCGGGACAGGGGGCCAGATGGACTGAAGCTTTCTTT. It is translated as CASSSGQGARWTEAFF.

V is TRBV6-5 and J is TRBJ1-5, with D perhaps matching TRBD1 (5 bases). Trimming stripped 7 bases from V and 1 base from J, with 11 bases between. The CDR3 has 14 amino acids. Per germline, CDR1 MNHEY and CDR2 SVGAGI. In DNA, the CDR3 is TGTGCCAGCACCGGGACTGGGAGCAATCAGCCCCAGCATTTT. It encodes CASTGTGSNQPQHF.

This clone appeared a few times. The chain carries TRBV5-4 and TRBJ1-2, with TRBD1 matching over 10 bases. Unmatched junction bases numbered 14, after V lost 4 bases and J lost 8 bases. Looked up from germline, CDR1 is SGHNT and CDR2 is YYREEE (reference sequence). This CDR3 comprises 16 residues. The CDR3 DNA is TGTGCCAGCAGCCCTGCCGGGACAGGGGCCCATAGGGGCTACACCTTC. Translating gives CASSPAGTGAHRGYTF. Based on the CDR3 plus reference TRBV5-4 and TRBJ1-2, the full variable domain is ETGVTQSPTHLIKTRGQQVTLRCSSQSGHNTVSWYQQALGQGPQFIFQYYREEENGRGNFPPRFSGLQFPNYSSELNVNALELDDSALYLCASSPAGTGAHRGYTFGSGTRLTVV.

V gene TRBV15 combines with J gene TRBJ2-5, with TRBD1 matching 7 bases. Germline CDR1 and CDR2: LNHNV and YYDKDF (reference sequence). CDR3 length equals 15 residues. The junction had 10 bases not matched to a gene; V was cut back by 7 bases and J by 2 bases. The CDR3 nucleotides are TGTGCCACCAAGCCGGGACAGCGGACTCAAGAGACCCAGTACTTC. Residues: CATKPGQRTQETQYF.

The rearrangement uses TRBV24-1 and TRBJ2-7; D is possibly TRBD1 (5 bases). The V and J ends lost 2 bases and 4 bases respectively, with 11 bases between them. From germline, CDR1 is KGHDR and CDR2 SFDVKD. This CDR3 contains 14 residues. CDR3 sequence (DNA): TGTGCCACCAGTGATTCGGGCAGGGATTACGAGCAGTACTTC. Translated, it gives CATSDSGRDYEQYF.